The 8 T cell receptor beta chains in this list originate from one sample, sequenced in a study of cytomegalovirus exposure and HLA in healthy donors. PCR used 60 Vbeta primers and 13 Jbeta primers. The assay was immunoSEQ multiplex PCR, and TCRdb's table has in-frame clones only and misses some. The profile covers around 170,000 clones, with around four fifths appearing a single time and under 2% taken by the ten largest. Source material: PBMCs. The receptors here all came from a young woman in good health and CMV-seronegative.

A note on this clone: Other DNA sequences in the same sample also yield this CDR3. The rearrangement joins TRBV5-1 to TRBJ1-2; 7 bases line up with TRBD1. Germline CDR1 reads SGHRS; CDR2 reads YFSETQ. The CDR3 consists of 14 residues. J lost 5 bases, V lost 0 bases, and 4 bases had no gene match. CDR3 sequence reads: CASSLDRGNYGYTF. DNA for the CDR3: TGCGCCAGCAGCTTGGACAGGGGAAATTATGGCTACACCTTC.

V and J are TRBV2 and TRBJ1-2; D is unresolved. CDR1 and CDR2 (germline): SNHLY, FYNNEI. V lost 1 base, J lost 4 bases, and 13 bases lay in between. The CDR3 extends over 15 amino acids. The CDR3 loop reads CASSEVGSVGYGYTF. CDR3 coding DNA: TGTGCCAGCAGTGAAGTCGGCAGCGTAGGCTATGGCTACACCTTC.

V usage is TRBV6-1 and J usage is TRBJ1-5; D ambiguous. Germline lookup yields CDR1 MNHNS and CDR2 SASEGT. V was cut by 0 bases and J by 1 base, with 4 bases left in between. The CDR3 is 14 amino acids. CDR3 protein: CASSEARSNQPQHF. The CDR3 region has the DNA TGTGCCAGCAGTGAAGCGCGAAGCAATCAGCCCCAGCATTTT.

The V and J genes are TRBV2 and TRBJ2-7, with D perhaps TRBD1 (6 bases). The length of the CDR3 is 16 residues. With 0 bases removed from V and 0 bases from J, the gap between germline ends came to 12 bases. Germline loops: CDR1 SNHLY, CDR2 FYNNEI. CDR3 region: CASSEAQGMSSYEQYF. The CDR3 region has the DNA TGTGCCAGCAGTGAAGCGCAGGGGATGAGCTCCTACGAGCAGTACTTC.

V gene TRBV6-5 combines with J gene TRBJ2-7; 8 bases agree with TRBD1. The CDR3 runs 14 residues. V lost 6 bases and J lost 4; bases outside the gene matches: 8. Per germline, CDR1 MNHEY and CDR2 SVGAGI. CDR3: CASSLDRGGYEQYF. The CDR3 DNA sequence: TGTGCCAGCAGCCTAGACAGGGGCGGTTACGAGCAGTACTTC.

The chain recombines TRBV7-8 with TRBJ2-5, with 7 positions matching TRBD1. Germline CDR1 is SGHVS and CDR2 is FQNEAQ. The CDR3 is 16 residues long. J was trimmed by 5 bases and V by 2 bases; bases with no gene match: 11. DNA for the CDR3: TGTGCCAGCAGCTTACTGCAGGGGGAAAGGAGGGAGACCCAGTACTTC. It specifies CASSLLQGERRETQYF.

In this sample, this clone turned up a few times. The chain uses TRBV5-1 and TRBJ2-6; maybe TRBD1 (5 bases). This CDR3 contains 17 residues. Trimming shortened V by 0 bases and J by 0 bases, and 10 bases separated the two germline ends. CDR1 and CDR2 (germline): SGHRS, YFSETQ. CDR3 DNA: TGCGCCAGCAGCTTGGCCTCAGGGTCCTCTGGGGCCAACGTCCTGACTTTC. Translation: CASSLASGSSGANVLTF.

CDR3 nucleotide sequence: TGTGCTAGTGGTTTGGTACTGGGGGGACTAGCGAACGAGCAGTACTTC. Translation gives CASGLVLGGLANEQYF. The J gene is TRBJ2-7, the V gene TRBV12-5; 10 bases are shared with TRBD2. The V segment lost 0 bases and the J segment 5 bases; nucleotides outside the gene matches: 7. Looked up from germline, CDR1 is LGHNT and CDR2 is FRNRAP. This CDR3 comprises 16 residues.